This TCR beta chain came from a study of regulatory T cells in long-lasting Graves disease. Notes on the study in general: Among persistent patients, a larger number of public clonotypes were shared (around 3,000) than among newly diagnosed patients (roughly 970). Relative to newly diagnosed Graves' patients, persistent ones had lower TCR diversity. TRBV28 was favored in persistent disease, as were TRBJ1-2 and TRBJ2-5.

This clonotype was counted only a few times. Antigen unknown. The time point: persistent/refractory GD, antithyroid drugs over 5 years with positive TRAb. The TCR library was prepared using RNA isolated from PBMCs. V lost 2 bases, J lost 5 bases, and 6 bases lay in between. This CDR3 has 12 amino acids. Germline values: CDR1 SEHNR, CDR2 FQNEAQ (reference sequence). The authors built TCR beta libraries using iRepertoire HTBI primers and Arm-PCR of CDR3 regions. The authors' processing: Identified segments across samples numbered some 62 TRBV and more than 11 TRBJ. Using its own MiXCR run on the multiplex PCR reads, TCRdb lists one record per CDR3 protein. TCRdb, not the original authors, processed these V and J calls. The sample records more than 300,000 distinct CDR3 sequences, roughly 21% being singletons.

The sample in question was peripheral blood mononuclear cells (PBMCs), obtained when the disease was refractory, from a patient treated with antithyroid drugs. The genes are TRBV7-9 and TRBJ1-1, with no clear D. This receptor was taken from a female donor with Graves disease. CDR3 nucleotides: TGTGCCAGCAGCTTACTGGAAACTGAAGCTTTCTTT. It yields the protein CASSLLETEAFF.